A single sample gave rise to the 21 T cell receptor beta chains below, sequenced in a study of PD-L1 blockade in urothelial cancer. Measured with immunoSEQ multiplex PCR; TCRdb has only the in-frame clones, and not every one. The table lists about 73,000 clones, roughly nine tenths of them singletons. Sequencing was performed on PBMCs, taken around atezolizumab (anti-PD-L1) treatment. All receptors derive from a man between 60 and 75 years old with urothelial cancer.

This clone has just one count. The V call is TRBV9, the J call TRBJ2-5, with D tentatively TRBD1 (5 bases). The CDR3 totals 14 residues. Trimming took off 0 bases at V and 3 bases at J, with 9 bases between the two ends. CDR1 is SGDLS and CDR2 is YYNGEE in the germline V gene. The DNA for the CDR3 is TGTGCCAGCAGCGTAGGAGACAGAAAAGAGACCCAGTACTTC. Its translation is CASSVGDRKETQYF.

The genes are TRBV18 and TRBJ1-2; 9 bases agree with TRBD1. In germline, CDR1 is KGHSH, CDR2 LQKENI. The ends lost 6 bases at V and 7 bases at J; junction bases unmatched: 3. CDR3 length: 12 residues. In DNA, the CDR3 is TGTGCCAGCTCCGTGGACAGGGGTGGCTACACCTTC. Its protein is CASSVDRGGYTF.

The J gene is TRBJ1-1, the V gene TRBV28; D is perhaps TRBD1 (5 bases). CDR1 is MDHEN, CDR2 SYDVKM, per germline. V lost 7 bases, J lost 5 bases, and 14 bases lay in between. CDR3 length: 13 amino acids. DNA of the CDR3: TGTGCCAGCATCACTACAGGAGAAACTGAAGCTTTCTTT. Translating gives CASITTGETEAFF.

The V gene is TRBV27, the J gene TRBJ1-5; D is unresolved. Trimming left V 0 bases short and J 6 bases short, with 15 bases between. Per germline, CDR1 MNHEY and CDR2 SMNVEV (reference sequence). This CDR3 is built from 16 residues. CDR3 in DNA: TGTGCCAGCAGTTTATCTGGTCGGGAGCGGGGTCAGCCCCAGCATTTT. It yields the protein CASSLSGRERGQPQHF.

V gene TRBV5-5 combines with J gene TRBJ2-3; D perhaps matches TRBD2 (5 bases). V lost 4 bases and J 0 bases, leaving 15 bases between the germline ends. Germline CDR1 SGHKS, CDR2 YYEKEE (reference sequence). This CDR3 is built from 16 residues. CDR3 sequence reads: CASSVTQEASTDTQYF. The DNA of the CDR3 is TGTGCCAGCAGCGTAACCCAGGAGGCGAGCACAGATACGCAGTATTTT.

The rearrangement uses TRBV7-9 and TRBJ1-2, with 7 positions matching TRBD1. CDR3 length: 14 amino acids. The V segment lost 1 base and the J segment 7 bases; nucleotides outside the gene matches: 6. Germline-derived CDR1 and CDR2 are SEHNR and FQNEAQ (reference sequence). The CDR3: CASSLEDRESGYTF. The CDR3, as DNA: TGTGCCAGCAGCTTAGAAGACAGGGAGAGTGGCTACACCTTC.

The chain combines TRBV29-1 with TRBJ1-2; 12 nucleotides match TRBD1. Looked up from germline, CDR1 is SQVTM and CDR2 is ANQGSEA. Trimming at V came to 2 bases and at J to 7 bases, leaving 5 bases not matched to a gene. The CDR3 extends over 14 amino acids. CDR3 sequence: CSVERGTGGFGYTF. The CDR3 region has the DNA TGCAGCGTTGAAAGGGGGACAGGGGGCTTTGGCTACACCTTC. Together with reference TRBV29-1 and TRBJ1-2, the CDR3 gives the full variable domain: SAVISQKPSRDICQRGTSLTIQCQVDSQVTMMFWYRQQPGQSLTLIATANQGSEATYESGFVIDKFPISRPNLTFSTLTVSNMSPEDSSIYLCSVERGTGGFGYTFGSGTRLTVV.

V is TRBV19 and J is TRBJ2-6, with D possibly matching TRBD1 (6 bases). This CDR3 is 17 amino acids long. Trimming took 4 bases from V and 0 from J, leaving 13 bases between them. Per germline, CDR1 LNHDA and CDR2 SQIVND (reference sequence). CDR3 in amino acids: CASSTRAGASGANVLTF. CDR3 DNA sequence: TGTGCCAGTAGTACCCGGGCAGGGGCCTCTGGGGCCAACGTCCTGACTTTC.

The chain joins TRBV21-1 to TRBJ2-2; the table assigns TRBD1, which was not confirmed against the DNA. TRBV21-1 is described as a pseudogene. The CDR3 length is 12 residues. The CDR3 protein is CARGTDTGELFF. In nucleotides, the CDR3 is TGTGCCAGGGGGACAGACACCGGGGAGCTGTTTTTT.

The CDR3 loop reads CASSDGIYYEQYF. The CDR3 nucleotides read TGTGCCAGCTCAGACGGGATCTACTACGAGCAGTACTTC. This chain joins TRBV18 and TRBJ2-7; possible D gene TRBD2, 5 bases. The CDR3 runs to 13 residues. Trimming took 5 bases from V and 3 from J, leaving 11 bases between them. Germline CDR1 reads KGHSH; CDR2 reads LQKENI.

This clone came up once. This sequence joins TRBV28 and TRBJ1-2; TRBD1 matches 7 bases. The germline V gene has CDR1 MDHEN and CDR2 SYDVKM. V gave up 4 bases and J gave up 4 bases; unmatched junction bases: 12. This CDR3 has 16 amino acids. CDR3 residues: CASSSGGSRDLYGYTF. CDR3 DNA: TGTGCCAGCAGTTCAGGGGGTTCAAGGGACCTCTATGGCTACACCTTC.

J is TRBJ1-5 and V is TRBV7-2; unclear D gene. CDR3 length equals 15 residues. The germline V and J ends were trimmed by 1 base and 3 bases, with 10 bases remaining between them. Germline V gene lookup returns CDR1 SGHTA and CDR2 FQGNSA. The CDR3 DNA reads as TGTGCCAGCAGCTTAGTATACAGCTCCAATCAGCCCCAGCATTTT. It translates to CASSLVYSSNQPQHF.

This clone has only a few counts. The chain joins TRBV5-4 to TRBJ2-7, with D possibly being TRBD1 (5 bases). Trimming removed 0 bases from V and 6 bases from J, with 13 bases in between. The CDR3 is 14 residues long. Germline assignment: CDR1 SGHNT and CDR2 YYREEE (reference sequence). CDR3 sequence reads: CASSLGRVNGEQYF. The DNA for the CDR3 is TGTGCCAGCAGCTTGGGCAGGGTTAACGGCGAGCAGTACTTC.

The chain uses TRBV6-6 and TRBJ2-7, with D possibly TRBD2 on 6 matching bases. In germline, CDR1 is MNHNY, CDR2 SVGAGI (reference sequence). V lost 2 bases and J 3 bases, leaving 8 bases between the germline ends. CDR3 length: 13 amino acids. CDR3 protein: CASSYGTDYEQYF. CDR3 sequence (DNA): TGTGCCAGCAGTTACGGGACTGACTACGAGCAGTACTTC.

V is TRBV2 and J is TRBJ2-3; 8 nucleotides line up with TRBD1. The CDR3 has 12 residues. Germline V CDR1 and CDR2: SNHLY, FYNNEI. V dropped 4 bases and J dropped 10; count of bases not matched to a gene: 4. CDR3 residues: CASSGQGQAQYF. In DNA form, the CDR3 reads TGTGCCAGCAGTGGACAGGGGCAGGCGCAGTATTTT.

The genes are TRBV28 and TRBJ1-5, with 8 bases aligning to TRBD1. The CDR3 covers 15 residues. CDR1 and CDR2 from the germline V gene are MDHEN and SYDVKM. Trimming cost V 4 bases and J 4 bases; bases outside gene matches: 6. The CDR3 bases are TGTGCCAGCAGTTCGGCCGGGACAGGAAATCAGCCCCAGCATTTT. Its protein is CASSSAGTGNQPQHF.

In its sample, this clone was seen a few times. The CDR3 sequence: CASSRSGGYYNEQFF. The DNA for the CDR3 is TGTGCCAGCAGTAGATCGGGGGGGTACTACAATGAGCAGTTCTTC. The rearrangement uses TRBV6-5 and TRBJ2-1; 8 bases fit TRBD2. V shed 5 bases and J 3 bases; nucleotides not matched to a gene: 6. This CDR3 spans 15 amino acids. The germline V gene has CDR1 MNHEY and CDR2 SVGAGI.

This chain connects TRBV19 to TRBJ1-2; a weak D match, TRBD1 (6 bases). Trimming stripped 7 bases from V and 9 bases from J, with 18 bases between. Per germline, CDR1 LNHDA and CDR2 SQIVND (reference sequence). The CDR3 extends over 13 amino acids. CDR3 in DNA: TGTGCCAGTATGAGAGGACAGACTATGAGCTACACCTTC. Translation: CASMRGQTMSYTF.

This clone was observed once. The chain employs TRBV28 and TRBJ1-5; D possibly corresponds to TRBD1 (6 bases). Germline assignment: CDR1 MDHEN and CDR2 SYDVKM. The CDR3 is 18 residues long. Trimming removed 6 bases at V and 0 bases at J, with 21 bases between. The CDR3 region has the DNA TGTGCCAGCAGGCGGCCGGGACACGAACTTAATAGCAATCAGCCCCAGCATTTT. This codes for CASRRPGHELNSNQPQHF.

J is TRBJ1-6 and V is TRBV2; no clear D. Germline V gene data show CDR1 as SNHLY and CDR2 as FYNNEI. Trimming removed 10 bases at V and 7 bases at J, with 17 bases between. The CDR3 contains 14 residues. DNA for the CDR3: TGTGCCACCAGGCTTGGGTCCGGGAATTCACCCCTCCACTTT. It yields the protein CATRLGSGNSPLHF.

The V call is TRBV7-2, the J call TRBJ2-7, with a tentative D call TRBD2 (6 bases). Looked up from germline, CDR1 is SGHTA and CDR2 is FQGNSA. The ends were cut back, 3 bases at V and 0 bases at J, with 12 bases in the middle. The CDR3 runs to 15 residues. The CDR3 spells CASSLISGSSYEQYF. The CDR3, as DNA: TGTGCCAGCAGCTTGATTAGCGGAAGCTCCTACGAGCAGTACTTC.